A few counts support the clone carrying this T cell receptor beta chain. The data stem from a study of blood T cells in healthy people across ages. Using a J-beta primer mix together with a sample-barcoded 5' primer, a second PCR was run for roughly 6 to 11 cycles. TCRdb reanalysed the 5' RACE reads using MiXCR and keeps one entry per CDR3 protein. Of around 1,000,000 distinct CDR3 sequences listed, 20% to 25% are singletons. J was trimmed by 5 bases and V by 0 bases; bases with no gene match: 5. CDR1 and CDR2 from the germline V gene are SGHRS and YFSETQ. CDR3 length: 14 residues. The same data also contributed to another study, on T cells of mothers and their children.

Sequenced sample: blood. The V call is TRBV5-1, the J call TRBJ2-7; 7 bases fit TRBD1. This sequence originates from a girl aged 2-10 years in good health. CDR3: CASSLEGAGHEQYF. CDR3 nucleotides: TGCGCCAGCAGCTTGGAGGGGGCTGGTCACGAGCAGTACTTC.